The 14 T cell receptor beta chains below come from one sample, sequenced in a study of chemoradiotherapy in HPV16-positive cancers. This table comes from immunoSEQ multiplex PCR, and its TCRdb copy is limited to in-frame clones, with some not included. Here the sample spans approximately 29,000 clones, approximately 84% being singletons. The specimen comprised blood, sampled from a patient who underwent chemoradiotherapy. These receptors were collected from a human donor with HPV-associated anogenital cancer.

The chain joins TRBV18 to TRBJ1-2; no reliable D call. The germline gives CDR1 KGHSH, CDR2 LQKENI. V lost 3 bases to trimming and J lost 4 bases, with 15 bases between them. The CDR3 consists of 15 residues. CDR3 sequence (DNA): TGTGCCAGCTCACCGAGTGACGGTAAATCCTATGGCTACACCTTC. This encodes CASSPSDGKSYGYTF.

V and J are TRBV10-1 and TRBJ1-5; D is ambiguous. The germline gives CDR1 WNHNN, CDR2 SYGVQD (reference sequence). V was trimmed by 3 bases and J by 0 bases, leaving 12 bases between them. The CDR3 runs to 16 residues. DNA for the CDR3: TGCGCCAGCAGTGAATCGGACTCGATTAGCAATCAGCCCCAGCATTTT. Its protein is CASSESDSISNQPQHF.

This chain links TRBV5-1 with TRBJ2-3; D is possibly TRBD2 (5 bases). V shed 2 bases and J shed 3 bases, with 13 bases lying between them. This CDR3 contains 15 residues. From germline, CDR1 is SGHRS and CDR2 YFSETQ. The CDR3 region has the DNA TGCGCCAGCAGCTTACGAGGGATTCGAACAGATACGCAGTATTTT. Translating gives CASSLRGIRTDTQYF.

The J gene is TRBJ2-5, the V gene TRBV25-1; tentative D call: TRBD1 (6 bases). The V and J ends lost 4 bases and 2 bases respectively, with 11 bases between them. CDR3 length: 14 amino acids. Germline V gene data show CDR1 as MGHDK and CDR2 as SYGVNS. The CDR3 DNA reads TGTGCCAGCAGTGCCAGGGGAGCTCAAGAGACCCAGTACTTC. It is translated as CASSARGAQETQYF.

The chain carries TRBV6-5 and TRBJ2-5; 9 nucleotides align to TRBD1. J gave up 1 base and V 8 bases, and 8 bases lay outside the gene matches. This CDR3 contains 15 residues. Germline values: CDR1 MNHEY, CDR2 SVGAGI. CDR3 nucleotides: TGTGCCAGCGGACTACAGGGGGCGCCCCAAGAGACCCAGTACTTC. This encodes CASGLQGAPQETQYF.

The J gene is TRBJ2-6, the V gene TRBV30; no clear D gene. Germline CDR1 GTSNPN, CDR2 SVGIG (reference sequence). The CDR3 extends over 13 amino acids. Trimming pared 8 bases from V and 1 base from J, leaving 9 bases between. The CDR3 is CAAPVSGANVLTF. Here the CDR3 DNA reads TGTGCCGCCCCGGTGTCTGGGGCCAACGTCCTGACTTTC.

A few counts support this clone. The chain has TRBV6-5 and TRBJ1-2, with D possibly TRBD1 on 6 matching bases. Germline CDR1 is MNHEY and CDR2 is SVGAGI. CDR3 length: 15 residues. Trimming removed 8 bases at V and 2 bases at J, with 18 bases between. CDR3 nucleotides: TGTGCCAGCGCCTTAAGTTCCCAGGGGAACTATGGCTACACCTTC. Translation gives CASALSSQGNYGYTF.

The chain links TRBV2 to TRBJ2-3; tentatively, D is TRBD2 (6 bases). CDR1 and CDR2 (germline): SNHLY, FYNNEI. This CDR3 region has 14 residues. V gave up 8 bases and J gave up 2 bases, with 14 bases separating them. The CDR3 coding sequence is TGTGCCAGCGTTCGTACGGGAGACACAGATACGCAGTATTTT. Protein sequence: CASVRTGDTDTQYF.

About this clone: One junction end disagrees with the germline gene, perhaps due to a read error. This rearrangement joins TRBV2 to TRBJ2-7; 10 bases are a match to TRBD1. Germline V gene sequence: CDR1 SNHLY, CDR2 FYNNEI. This CDR3 is built from 16 residues. In DNA, the CDR3 is TGTGCCGGCAGAATCCGACAGGGGGCATATAACTACGAGCAGTACTTC. Translation gives CAGRIRQGAYNYEQYF.

The chain has TRBV9 and TRBJ2-2; D is possibly TRBD1 (5 bases). This CDR3 has 18 residues. Looked up from germline, CDR1 is SGDLS and CDR2 is YYNGEE. V was cut by 0 bases and J by 5 bases, with 20 bases left in between. The CDR3 DNA follows: TGTGCCAGCAGCGTAGCCAGTGCTGGAGTAACAGGAACCGGGGAGCTGTTTTTT. Its protein product is CASSVASAGVTGTGELFF.

The sample holds a few counts of this clone. V and J are TRBV6-1 and TRBJ2-7; D is ambiguous. V gave up 5 bases and J gave up 4 bases, with 6 bases separating them. The CDR3 runs 11 residues. The V gene's germline CDR1 is MNHNS and CDR2 SASEGT. The CDR3 here is CASSLIYEQYF. In DNA form, the CDR3 reads TGTGCCAGCAGTTTAATTTACGAGCAGTACTTC.

The V call is TRBV6-1, the J call TRBJ2-1, with TRBD2 as a possible D gene (6 bases). CDR1 MNHNS and CDR2 SASEGT come from the germline V gene. The CDR3 runs 13 residues. Trimming cost V 3 bases and J 6 bases, with 9 bases left between them. The CDR3 spells CASSDLGGNEQFF. CDR3 sequence (DNA): TGTGCCAGCAGTGATTTGGGGGGCAATGAGCAGTTCTTC.

This clone was counted once. The chain uses TRBV6-5 and TRBJ2-7; no definite D call. Per the germline V gene, CDR1 is MNHEY and CDR2 is SVGAGI. The germline V and J ends were trimmed by 7 bases and 3 bases, with 10 bases remaining between them. The CDR3 is made up of 12 amino acids. The CDR3 coding sequence is TGTGCCAGCAAAGACTCGGACTACGAGCAGTACTTC. Translating gives CASKDSDYEQYF.

V gene TRBV7-9 combines with J gene TRBJ2-1, with 7 bases matching TRBD2. J was trimmed by 7 bases and V by 4 bases; bases with no gene match: 13. CDR1 is SEHNR, CDR2 FQNEAQ, per germline (reference sequence). The CDR3 is 16 amino acids. The DNA of the CDR3 is TGTGCCAGCAGCTACTCACTAGCGAAGGGTTCAAATGAGCAGTTCTTC. Residues: CASSYSLAKGSNEQFF.